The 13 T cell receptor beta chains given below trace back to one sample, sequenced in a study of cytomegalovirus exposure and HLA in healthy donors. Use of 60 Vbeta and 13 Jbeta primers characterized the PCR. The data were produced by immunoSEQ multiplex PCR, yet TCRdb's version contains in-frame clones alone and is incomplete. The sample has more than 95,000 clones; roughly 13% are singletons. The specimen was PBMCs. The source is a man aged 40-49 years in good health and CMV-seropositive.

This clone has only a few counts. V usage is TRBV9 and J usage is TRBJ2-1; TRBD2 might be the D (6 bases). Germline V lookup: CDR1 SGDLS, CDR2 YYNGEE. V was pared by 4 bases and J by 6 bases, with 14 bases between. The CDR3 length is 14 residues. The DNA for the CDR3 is TGTGCCAGCAGCCCTCACAGACTAGTCAATGAGCAGTTCTTC. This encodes CASSPHRLVNEQFF.

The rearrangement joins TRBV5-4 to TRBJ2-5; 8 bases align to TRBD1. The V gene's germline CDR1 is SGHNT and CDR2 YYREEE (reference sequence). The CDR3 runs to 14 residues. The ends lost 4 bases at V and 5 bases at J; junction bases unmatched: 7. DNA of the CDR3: TGTGCCAGCAGCCACCAGGGGGCTGTTGAGACCCAGTACTTC. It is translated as CASSHQGAVETQYF.

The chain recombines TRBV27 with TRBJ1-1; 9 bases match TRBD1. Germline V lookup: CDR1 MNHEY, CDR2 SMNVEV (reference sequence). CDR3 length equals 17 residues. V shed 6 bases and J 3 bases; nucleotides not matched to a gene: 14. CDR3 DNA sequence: TGTGCCAGCAGGCGGGGACAGGGCGAGGGATGGGACACTGAAGCTTTCTTT. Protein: CASRRGQGEGWDTEAFF.

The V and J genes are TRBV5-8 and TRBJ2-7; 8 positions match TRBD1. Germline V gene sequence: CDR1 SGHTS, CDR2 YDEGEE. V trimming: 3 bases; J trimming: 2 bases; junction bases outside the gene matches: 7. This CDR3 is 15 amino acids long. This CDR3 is CASSSGQGAAYEQYF. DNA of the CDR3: TGTGCCAGCAGCTCCGGACAGGGAGCGGCCTACGAGCAGTACTTC.

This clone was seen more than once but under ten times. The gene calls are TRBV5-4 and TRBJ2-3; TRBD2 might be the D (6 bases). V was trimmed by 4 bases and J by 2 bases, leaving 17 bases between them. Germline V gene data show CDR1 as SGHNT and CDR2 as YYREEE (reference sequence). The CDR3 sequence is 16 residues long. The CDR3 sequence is CASSPWDFINTDTQYF. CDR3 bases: TGTGCCAGCAGCCCCTGGGACTTCATCAACACAGATACGCAGTATTTT.

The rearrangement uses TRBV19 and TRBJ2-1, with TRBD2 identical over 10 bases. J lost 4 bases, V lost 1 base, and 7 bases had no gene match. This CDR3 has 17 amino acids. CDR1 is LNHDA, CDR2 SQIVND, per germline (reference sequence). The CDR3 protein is CASSIAGASGGYNEQFF. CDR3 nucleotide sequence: TGTGCCAGTAGTATAGCCGGGGCTAGCGGGGGTTACAATGAGCAGTTCTTC.

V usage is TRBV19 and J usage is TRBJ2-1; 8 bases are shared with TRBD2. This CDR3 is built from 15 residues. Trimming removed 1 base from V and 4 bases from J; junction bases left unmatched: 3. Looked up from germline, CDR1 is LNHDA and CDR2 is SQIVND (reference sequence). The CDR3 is CASSIGSGTYNEQFF. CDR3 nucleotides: TGTGCCAGTAGTATAGGTAGCGGGACTTACAATGAGCAGTTCTTC.

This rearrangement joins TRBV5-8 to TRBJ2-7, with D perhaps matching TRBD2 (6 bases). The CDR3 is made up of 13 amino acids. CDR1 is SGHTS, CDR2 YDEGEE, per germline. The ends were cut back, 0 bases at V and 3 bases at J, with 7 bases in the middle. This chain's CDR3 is CASSLGSGYEQYF. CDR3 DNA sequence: TGTGCCAGCAGCTTGGGTAGCGGCTACGAGCAGTACTTC.

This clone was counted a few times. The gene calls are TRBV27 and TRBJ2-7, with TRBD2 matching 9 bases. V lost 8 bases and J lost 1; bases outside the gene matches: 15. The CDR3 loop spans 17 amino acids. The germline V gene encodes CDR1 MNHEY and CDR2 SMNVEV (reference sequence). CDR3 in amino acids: CASRKSGASGTSYEQYF. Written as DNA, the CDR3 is TGTGCCAGCCGCAAATCGGGCGCTAGCGGGACTTCCTACGAGCAGTACTTC.

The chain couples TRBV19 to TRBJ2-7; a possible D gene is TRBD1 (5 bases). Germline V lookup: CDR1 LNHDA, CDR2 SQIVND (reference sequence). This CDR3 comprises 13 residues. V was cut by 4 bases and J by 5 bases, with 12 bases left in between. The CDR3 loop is CASSNQGQDEQYF. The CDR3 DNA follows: TGTGCCAGTAGTAACCAGGGTCAGGACGAGCAGTACTTC.

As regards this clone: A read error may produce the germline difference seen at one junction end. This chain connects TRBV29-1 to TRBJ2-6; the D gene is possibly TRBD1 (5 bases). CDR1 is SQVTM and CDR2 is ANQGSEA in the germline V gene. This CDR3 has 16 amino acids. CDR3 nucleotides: TGCAGCGTTGGTAATTTGTGGCAAACTGGGGCCAACGTCCTGAATTTC. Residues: CSVGNLWQTGANVLNF.

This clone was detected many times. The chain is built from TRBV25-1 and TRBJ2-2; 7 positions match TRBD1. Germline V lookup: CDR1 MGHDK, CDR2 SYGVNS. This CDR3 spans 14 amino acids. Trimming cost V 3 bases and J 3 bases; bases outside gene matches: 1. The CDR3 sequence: CASSDGTDTGELFF. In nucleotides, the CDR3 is TGTGCCAGCAGTGATGGGACAGACACCGGGGAGCTGTTTTTT.

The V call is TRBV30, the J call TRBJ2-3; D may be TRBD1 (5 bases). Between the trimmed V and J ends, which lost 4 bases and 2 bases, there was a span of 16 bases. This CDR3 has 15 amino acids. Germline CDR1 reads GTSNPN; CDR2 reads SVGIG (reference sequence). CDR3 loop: CAWNVQGRDTDTQYF. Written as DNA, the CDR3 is TGTGCCTGGAACGTCCAGGGTCGAGACACAGATACGCAGTATTTT.